The present T cell receptor (beta chain) was sequenced within a study of cytomegalovirus exposure and HLA in healthy donors. The wider study: HLA-typed donors contributed around 88 million unique TCRs, which were held in an early data release.

Both 60 Vbeta primers and 13 Jbeta primers went into the PCR. The protocol was immunoSEQ multiplex PCR, while the TCRdb copy is restricted to in-frame clones and leaves out a portion. The table has some 200,000 clones, around 75% seen once. This clone has a single count. The antigen is unknown. The CDR3 spans 17 residues. Germline CDR1 reads LGHNA; CDR2 reads YSLEER. Trimming took 0 bases from V and 2 from J; bases not matched to a gene: 6. Findings and limits, study-wide: Per a later analysis, 15,000 to 20,000 TCR beta sequences showed association with HLA alleles at 0.05 false discovery rate. Sequencing likely produced, as an artifact, a cluster of highly shared sequence variants. The only immune exposure information that was available was CMV serostatus.

Sequenced sample: PBMCs. The chain employs TRBV4-3 and TRBJ2-3, with 9 bases identical to TRBD2. The sequence was collected from a man aged 40-50 years in good health and CMV-seropositive. CDR3 residues: CASSQEGRGGITDTQYF. The DNA for the CDR3 is TGCGCCAGCAGCCAAGAAGGGCGGGGGGGAATCACAGATACGCAGTATTTT.